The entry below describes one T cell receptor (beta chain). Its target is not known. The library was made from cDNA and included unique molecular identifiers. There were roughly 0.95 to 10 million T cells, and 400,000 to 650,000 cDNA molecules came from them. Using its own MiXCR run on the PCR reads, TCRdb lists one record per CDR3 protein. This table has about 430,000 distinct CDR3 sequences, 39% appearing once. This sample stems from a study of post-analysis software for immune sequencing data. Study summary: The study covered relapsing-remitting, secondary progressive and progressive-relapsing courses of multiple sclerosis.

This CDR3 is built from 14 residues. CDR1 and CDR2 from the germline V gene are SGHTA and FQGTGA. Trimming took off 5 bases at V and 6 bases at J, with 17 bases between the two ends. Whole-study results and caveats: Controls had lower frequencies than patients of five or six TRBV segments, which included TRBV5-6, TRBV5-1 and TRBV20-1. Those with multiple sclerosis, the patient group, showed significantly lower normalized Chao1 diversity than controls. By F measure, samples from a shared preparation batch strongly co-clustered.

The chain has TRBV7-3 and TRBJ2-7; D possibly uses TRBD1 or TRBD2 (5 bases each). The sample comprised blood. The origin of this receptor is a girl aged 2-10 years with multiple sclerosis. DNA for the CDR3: TGTGCCAGCAGCCTCGGGGCCTACAATGCCGAGCAGTACTTC. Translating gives CASSLGAYNAEQYF.